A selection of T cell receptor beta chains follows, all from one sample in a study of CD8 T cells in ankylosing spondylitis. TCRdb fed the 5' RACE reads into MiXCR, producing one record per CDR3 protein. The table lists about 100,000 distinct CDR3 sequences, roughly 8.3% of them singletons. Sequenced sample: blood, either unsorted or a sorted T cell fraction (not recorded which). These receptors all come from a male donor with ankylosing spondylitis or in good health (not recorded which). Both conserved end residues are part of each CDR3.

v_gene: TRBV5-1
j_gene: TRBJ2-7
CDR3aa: CASSLEGQGSDEQYF

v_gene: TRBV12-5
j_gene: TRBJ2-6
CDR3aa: CASAWTGASSGANVLTF

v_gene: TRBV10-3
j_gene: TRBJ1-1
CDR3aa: CATAGPTNTEAFF

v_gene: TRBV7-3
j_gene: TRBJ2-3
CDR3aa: CASSLWGQATTDTQYF

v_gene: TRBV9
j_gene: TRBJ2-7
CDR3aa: CASSPSTATYEQYF

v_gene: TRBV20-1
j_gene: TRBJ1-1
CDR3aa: CSARGEGGAEAFF

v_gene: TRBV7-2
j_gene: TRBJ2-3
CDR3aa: CASSLWDTQYF

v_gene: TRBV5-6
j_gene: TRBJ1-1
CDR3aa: CASSPDPGLTEAFF

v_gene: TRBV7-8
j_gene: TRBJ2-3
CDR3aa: CASSASNPGGPTDTQYF

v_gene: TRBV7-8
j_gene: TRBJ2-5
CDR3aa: CTSSLEETQYF

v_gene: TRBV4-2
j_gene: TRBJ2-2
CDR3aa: CASSQDRDTGELFF

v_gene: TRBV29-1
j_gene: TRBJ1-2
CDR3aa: CSVENEGGSFYGYTF

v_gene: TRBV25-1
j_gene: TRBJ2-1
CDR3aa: CASSAAAGGFGEQFF

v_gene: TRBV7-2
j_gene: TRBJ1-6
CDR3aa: CASSPTGGNNSPLHF

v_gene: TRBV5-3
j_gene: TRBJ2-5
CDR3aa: CASSQDGAEETQYF

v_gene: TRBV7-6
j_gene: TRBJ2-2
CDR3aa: CASSLRGDGTGELFF

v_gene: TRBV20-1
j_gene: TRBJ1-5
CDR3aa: CSARKGDNNQPQHF

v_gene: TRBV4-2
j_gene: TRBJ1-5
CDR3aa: CASSQEGRTVGSQPQHF

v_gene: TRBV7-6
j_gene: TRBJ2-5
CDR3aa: CASSFIGQIQETQYF

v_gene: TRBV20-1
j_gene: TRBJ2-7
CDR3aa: CSAPPLSGALYEQYF

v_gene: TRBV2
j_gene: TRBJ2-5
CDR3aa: CASSESLAGVQETQYF

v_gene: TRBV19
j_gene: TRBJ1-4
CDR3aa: CASNRGPNEKLFF

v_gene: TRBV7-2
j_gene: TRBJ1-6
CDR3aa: CASSRAGTDDNSPLHF

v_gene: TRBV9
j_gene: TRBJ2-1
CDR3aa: CASSAGALAGGINEQFF

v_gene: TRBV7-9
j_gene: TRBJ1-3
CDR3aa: CASSSRDKTNGNTIYF

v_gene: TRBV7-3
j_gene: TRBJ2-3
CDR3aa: CASSLILHTDTQYF

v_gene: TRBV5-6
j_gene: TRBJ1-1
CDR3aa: CASSFGQGHKAFF

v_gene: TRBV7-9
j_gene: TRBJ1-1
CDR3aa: CASSPSNGRGAEAFF

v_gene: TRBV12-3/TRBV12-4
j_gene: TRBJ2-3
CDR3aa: CASSFRDPSTDTQYF

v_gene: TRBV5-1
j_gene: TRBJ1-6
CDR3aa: CASSLEMGDPKLQYNSPLHF

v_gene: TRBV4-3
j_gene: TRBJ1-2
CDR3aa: CASSQSPGQGRGNYGYTF

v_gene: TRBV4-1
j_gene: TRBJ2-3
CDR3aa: CASSLKPATSTDTQYF

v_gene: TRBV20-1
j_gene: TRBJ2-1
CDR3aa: CSAKPDGGNYNEQFF

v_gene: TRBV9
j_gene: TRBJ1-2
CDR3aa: CASSVTQQPQGTGGYGYTF

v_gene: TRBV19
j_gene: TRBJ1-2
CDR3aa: CASLGAANYGYTF

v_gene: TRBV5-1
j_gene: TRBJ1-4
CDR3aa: CASSRTGANEKLFF

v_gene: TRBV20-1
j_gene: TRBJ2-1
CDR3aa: CSARGRRLAVAYNEQFF

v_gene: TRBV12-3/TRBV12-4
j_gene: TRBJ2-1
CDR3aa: CASRTYNEQFF

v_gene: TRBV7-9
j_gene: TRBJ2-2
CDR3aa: CASSFLGPRITGELFF

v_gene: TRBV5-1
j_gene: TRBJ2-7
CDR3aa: CASSLSQSTYEQYF

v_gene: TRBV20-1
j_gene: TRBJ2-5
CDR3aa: CSARDLERWETQYF

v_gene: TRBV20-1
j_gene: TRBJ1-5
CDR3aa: CSANPGSNQPQHF

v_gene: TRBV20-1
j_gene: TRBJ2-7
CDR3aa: CSAGLAARYEQYF

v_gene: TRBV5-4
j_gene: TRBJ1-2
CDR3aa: CASSLVGQGADGYTF

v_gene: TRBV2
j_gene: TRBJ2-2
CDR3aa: CASSAAGTTGGELFF

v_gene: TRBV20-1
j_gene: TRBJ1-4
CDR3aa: CSARDPGNEKLFF